The entry that follows covers one TCR beta chain sequence. What it binds is not known. These data originate in a study of cytomegalovirus exposure and HLA in healthy donors. About the research overall: An analysis done earlier identified fewer than 140 million unique TCR beta sequences from about 179 million T cells.

PCR amplification relied on 60 Vbeta primers (plus 13 Jbeta primers). Some clones are missing from TCRdb's copy, which holds only in-frame ones; the method was immunoSEQ multiplex PCR. The repertoire holds 90,000 to 140,000 clones, with around 80% as singletons. The V end lost 5 bases, the J end lost 1 base, and 11 bases lay between the germline ends. This CDR3 spans 15 amino acids. CDR1 MDHEN and CDR2 SYDVKM come from the germline V gene. Study results and limitations: As was reported, the HLA-A and HLA-B alleles of most subjects were accurately predicted from TCR beta sequences. Certain indistinguishable V segments, among them TRBV6-2 and TRBV6-3, were excluded.

The receptor's source is a middle-aged man in good health and CMV-seropositive. V and J are TRBV28 and TRBJ2-2; maybe TRBD1 (6 bases). Sequencing was done on a sample of PBMCs. CDR3 residues: CASSPGTLNTGELFF. CDR3 nucleotides: TGTGCCAGCAGTCCCGGGACACTGAACACCGGGGAGCTGTTTTTT.